The 16 T cell receptor beta chains listed next were all sequenced from one sample in a study of shared clonotypes between healthy human individuals (dated by TCRdb to 2020 to 2021). Libraries were built with the immunoSEQ multiplex PCR assay. The table was pulled from immuneACCESS by TCRdb, which kept in-frame rearrangements only. Such tables lose some clones; where checked, under half of the loss comes from unresolved V genes, and the rest has no known cause. The sample table lists more than 1.2 million clones, 97% to 99% of them with a count of one. Together, the top ten hold 0.36% of the sample. The sample taken for sequencing was naive CD4+ T cells sorted from blood. What the cell subset or site label conveys for this sample: CD45RA+ positively selected. All receptors come from a man aged 30 to 39 in good health.

CDR3 region: CASSQVLWGRGGYTF. The CDR3 nucleotides are TGCGCCAGCAGCCAAGTATTATGGGGGCGAGGAGGCTACACCTTC. The rearrangement uses TRBV4-3 and TRBJ1-2; D is possibly TRBD1 (6 bases). Per the germline V gene, CDR1 is LGHNA and CDR2 is YSLEER. The V end lost 1 base, the J end lost 8 bases, and 17 bases lay between the germline ends. The CDR3 is 15 residues long.

This chain joins TRBV11-1 and TRBJ2-2, with D possibly matching TRBD2 (5 bases). Germline CDR1 and CDR2: SGHAT and FQDESV (reference sequence). The CDR3 runs to 18 residues. V shed 2 bases and J shed 2 bases, with 18 bases lying between them. Written as DNA, the CDR3 is TGTGCCAGCAGCTTAAACACGTGGGGAGTGGGTAACACCGGGGAGCTGTTTTTT. This encodes CASSLNTWGVGNTGELFF.

This rearrangement joins TRBV6-5 to TRBJ1-2, with D unresolved. The CDR3 contains 13 residues. With 2 bases removed from V and 7 bases from J, the gap between germline ends came to 11 bases. The germline V gene has CDR1 MNHEY and CDR2 SVGAGI. The CDR3 DNA reads as TGTGCCAGCAGTTACCCTTCCAGCTCTGGCTACACCTTC. It specifies CASSYPSSSGYTF.

V is TRBV5-5 and J is TRBJ2-1, with 8 bases identical to TRBD2. This CDR3 region has 15 residues. V lost 1 base, J lost 4 bases, and 4 bases stayed unmatched. The germline CDR1 and CDR2 sequences are SGHKS and YYEKEE (reference sequence). The CDR3 is CASSLRLAQYNEQFF. The CDR3 DNA sequence: TGTGCCAGCAGCTTGCGACTAGCGCAGTACAATGAGCAGTTCTTC.

This sequence joins TRBV7-8 and TRBJ1-1; D possibly corresponds to TRBD1 (6 bases). With 3 bases removed from V and 10 bases from J, the gap between germline ends came to 12 bases. Looked up from germline, CDR1 is SGHVS and CDR2 is FQNEAQ. The CDR3 is 12 residues long. CDR3 sequence: CASSFLRDTAFF. The CDR3 DNA is TGTGCCAGCAGCTTTTTACGGGACACAGCTTTCTTT.

The chain employs TRBV7-3 and TRBJ2-6; tentatively, D is TRBD1 or TRBD2 (5 bases each). This CDR3 has 18 residues. In germline, CDR1 is SGHTA, CDR2 FQGTGA. Trimming removed 5 bases from V and 0 bases from J, with 17 bases in between. CDR3 bases: TGTGCCAGCAGCCCATCGAGGGGATCCGACTCTGGGGCCAACGTCCTGACTTTC. Protein product: CASSPSRGSDSGANVLTF.

The chain combines TRBV7-9 with TRBJ2-7, with D perhaps TRBD1 (5 bases). V lost 0 bases and J 0 bases, leaving 12 bases between the germline ends. The CDR3 is 16 residues long. In germline, CDR1 is SEHNR, CDR2 FQNEAQ (reference sequence). The CDR3 region is CASSLAQAQGSYEQYF. The CDR3 DNA reads TGTGCCAGCAGCTTAGCGCAGGCCCAGGGCTCCTACGAGCAGTACTTC.

The chain combines TRBV11-3 with TRBJ2-5; D assignment may be TRBD1 or TRBD2 (5 bases each). The V end lost 5 bases, the J end lost 1 base, and 17 bases lay between the germline ends. This CDR3 comprises 16 residues. CDR1 is SGHNT and CDR2 is YENEEA in the germline V gene. DNA of the CDR3: TGTGCCAGCAGCACCGGGACCCGAGTTGGCCAAGAGACCCAGTACTTC. This gives the protein CASSTGTRVGQETQYF.

This chain uses TRBV9 with TRBJ2-7; D assignment may be TRBD1 or TRBD2 (5 bases each). Germline V gene lookup returns CDR1 SGDLS and CDR2 YYNGEE. V lost 4 bases and J lost 2, with 10 bases in between. The CDR3 is 13 residues long. CDR3 sequence (DNA): TGTGCCAGCAGCTTAGGGGACCCCTACGAGCAGTACTTC. Amino acids: CASSLGDPYEQYF.

The V and J genes are TRBV5-4 and TRBJ2-7; D may be TRBD2 (6 bases). This CDR3 comprises 13 residues. V was shortened by 3 bases and J by 5 bases, with 12 bases between the two germline ends. Germline V gives CDR1 SGHNT, CDR2 YYREEE (reference sequence). Here the CDR3 DNA reads TGTGCCAGCAGCTCTCCGGGGGTCGACGAGCAGTACTTC. Translating it yields CASSSPGVDEQYF.

About this clone: Other DNA variants within this sample encode the same CDR3. The chain has TRBV19 and TRBJ1-5; 8 bases line up with TRBD1. Germline V gene data show CDR1 as LNHDA and CDR2 as SQIVND (reference sequence). The CDR3 has 15 residues. Unmatched junction bases numbered 3, after V lost 3 bases and J lost 2 bases. The CDR3 spells CASSISGGRNQPQHF. CDR3 DNA sequence: TGTGCCAGTAGTATCTCAGGGGGCCGCAATCAGCCCCAGCATTTT. Filled out from reference TRBV19 and TRBJ1-5, the complete variable domain reads DGGITQSPKYLFRKEGQNVTLSCEQNLNHDAMYWYRQDPGQGLRLIYYSQIVNDFQKGDIAEGYSVSREKKESFPLTVTSAQKNPTAFYLCASSISGGRNQPQHFGDGTRLSIL.

This clone appeared a single time. The chain joins TRBV30 to TRBJ1-5; the match to TRBD1 covers 10 bases. J was trimmed by 2 bases and V by 1 base; bases with no gene match: 11. The CDR3 runs 18 residues. The V gene's germline CDR1 is GTSNPN and CDR2 SVGIG (reference sequence). The CDR3 DNA follows: TGTGCCTGGAGTGATCCGGGACAGGGGCTTTTAGGCAATCAGCCCCAGCATTTT. It specifies CAWSDPGQGLLGNQPQHF. Based on the CDR3 plus reference TRBV30 and TRBJ1-5, the full variable domain is SQTIHQWPATLVQPVGSPLSLECTVEGTSNPNLYWYRQAAGRGLQLLFYSVGIGQISSEVPQNLSASRPQDRQFILSSKKLLLSDSGFYLCAWSDPGQGLLGNQPQHFGDGTRLSIL.

The gene calls are TRBV4-2 and TRBJ2-7; the D is unclear. Germline CDR1 reads LGHNA; CDR2 reads YNFKEQ. V was clipped by 4 bases and J by 4 bases, with 11 bases between them. The CDR3 is 13 amino acids. The CDR3 is CASSPEFGYEQYF. CDR3 nucleotide sequence: TGTGCCAGCAGCCCCGAGTTTGGGTACGAGCAGTACTTC.

The rearrangement joins TRBV9 to TRBJ2-7, with a possible D match to TRBD2 (6 bases). Germline CDR1 is SGDLS and CDR2 is YYNGEE. V lost 3 bases to trimming and J lost 3 bases, with 16 bases between them. The CDR3 is 15 amino acids. The CDR3 protein is CASSASPGLGYEQYF. Written as DNA, the CDR3 is TGTGCCAGCAGCGCCTCACCGGGACTCGGCTACGAGCAGTACTTC.

The chain has TRBV4-1 and TRBJ1-2; 8 nucleotides align to TRBD1. Germline V CDR1 and CDR2: MGHRA, YSYEKL. The CDR3 is 14 residues long. V lost 2 bases, J lost 7 bases, and 6 bases stayed unmatched. CDR3: CASSQQMTGAGYTF. The CDR3 DNA sequence: TGCGCCAGCAGCCAACAAATGACAGGGGCTGGCTACACCTTC.

This clone was detected once. This chain links TRBV7-2 with TRBJ2-1; 7 positions agree with TRBD2. J was trimmed by 1 base and V by 5 bases; bases with no gene match: 5. Germline V gene lookup returns CDR1 SGHTA and CDR2 FQGNSA. CDR3 size: 15 residues. The CDR3 protein is CASSRDYASYNEQFF. The CDR3 DNA reads TGTGCCAGCAGCCGGGACTACGCTTCCTACAATGAGCAGTTCTTC.